This is a list of T cell receptor beta chains from one sample in a study of cytomegalovirus exposure and HLA in healthy donors. Only in-frame clones appear in the TCRdb table, and some are missing; sequencing was by immunoSEQ multiplex PCR. Among approximately 100,000 clones listed, about 70% were seen once. The sample was PBMCs. These TCRs come from a woman aged 40 to 55 in good health and CMV-seropositive. Both conserved end residues are part of each CDR3. The D gene is left open where the match is weak. Rows may omit the clone size; those that give it use once, few, many or a size class.

abundance: -
j_gene: TRBJ2-5
d_gene: -
v_gene: TRBV11-1
len: 15
CDR3aa: CASSFGTLYQETQYF
CDR3nt: TGTGCCAGCAGCTTCGGGACTCTGTACCAAGAGACCCAGTACTTC

abundance: -
j_gene: TRBJ2-1
d_gene: TRBD2
v_gene: TRBV9
len: 15
CDR3aa: CASSAPSGGAYEQFF
CDR3nt: TGTGCCAGCAGCGCGCCTAGCGGGGGGGCCTATGAGCAGTTCTTC

abundance: -
j_gene: TRBJ2-3
d_gene: TRBD2
v_gene: TRBV6-5
len: 15
CDR3aa: CASSYRGGWSDTQYF
CDR3nt: TGTGCCAGCAGTTACCGGGGGGGCTGGTCAGATACGCAGTATTTT

abundance: once
j_gene: TRBJ1-2
d_gene: -
v_gene: TRBV6-1
len: 13
CDR3aa: CASSLGQNYGYTF
CDR3nt: TGTGCCAGCAGTCTCGGACAAAACTATGGCTACACCTTC

abundance: -
j_gene: TRBJ1-2
d_gene: TRBD1
v_gene: TRBV18
len: 13
CDR3aa: CASSPGQGASYTF
CDR3nt: TGTGCCAGCTCACCAGGACAGGGGGCTAGCTACACCTTC

abundance: -
j_gene: TRBJ1-3
d_gene: -
v_gene: TRBV11-2
len: 14
CDR3aa: CASSLGDIGNTIYF
CDR3nt: TGTGCCAGCAGCTTAGGCGATATCGGAAACACCATATATTTT

abundance: once
j_gene: TRBJ2-2
d_gene: TRBD2
v_gene: TRBV7-3
len: 16
CDR3aa: CASSPRTSGGDRELFF
CDR3nt: TGTGCCAGCAGCCCTCGGACTAGCGGGGGGGACCGGGAGCTGTTTTTT

abundance: -
j_gene: TRBJ2-3
d_gene: -
v_gene: TRBV6-5
len: 16
CDR3aa: CASSYSFYRARDTQYF
CDR3nt: TGTGCCAGCAGTTACTCGTTCTACAGGGCCAGGGATACGCAGTATTTT

abundance: -
j_gene: TRBJ1-2
d_gene: -
v_gene: TRBV5-1
len: 13
CDR3aa: CASSLDSTYGYTF
CDR3nt: TGCGCCAGCAGCTTGGACAGCACCTATGGCTACACCTTC

abundance: few
j_gene: TRBJ1-2
d_gene: -
v_gene: TRBV11-1
len: 13
CDR3aa: CASSPWVGDGYTF
CDR3nt: TGTGCCAGCAGCCCCTGGGTAGGGGATGGCTACACCTTC

abundance: -
j_gene: TRBJ1-6
d_gene: -
v_gene: TRBV13
len: 18
CDR3aa: CASSLGIGGISYNSPLHF
CDR3nt: TGTGCCAGCAGCTTAGGTATTGGGGGGATCTCCTATAATTCACCCCTCCACTTT

abundance: -
j_gene: TRBJ2-2
d_gene: -
v_gene: TRBV2
len: 15
CDR3aa: CASSEQRLGTGELFF
CDR3nt: TGTGCCAGCAGTGAACAGCGACTTGGAACCGGGGAGCTGTTTTTT

abundance: -
j_gene: TRBJ1-4
d_gene: TRBD1
v_gene: TRBV5-1
len: 15
CDR3aa: CASSFGTGGNEKLFF
CDR3nt: TGCGCCAGCAGCTTCGGGACAGGGGGAAATGAAAAACTGTTTTTT

abundance: -
j_gene: TRBJ1-1
d_gene: -
v_gene: TRBV7-2
len: 16
CDR3aa: CASSLWGGRRDTEAFF
CDR3nt: TGTGCCAGCAGCTTATGGGGAGGGAGGAGGGACACTGAAGCTTTCTTT

abundance: -
j_gene: TRBJ1-1
d_gene: -
v_gene: TRBV27
len: 16
CDR3aa: CASSLLGGSQGTEAFF
CDR3nt: TGTGCCAGCAGTTTATTGGGGGGGAGTCAGGGCACTGAAGCTTTCTTT

abundance: -
j_gene: TRBJ1-2
d_gene: TRBD1
v_gene: TRBV4-2
len: 14
CDR3aa: CASSQEGTGRSYTF
CDR3nt: TGTGCCAGCAGCCAAGAGGGGACAGGGAGAAGCTACACCTTC

abundance: few
j_gene: TRBJ2-7
d_gene: TRBD2
v_gene: TRBV19
len: 18
CDR3aa: CASSAGPTGLAGYYEQYF
CDR3nt: TGTGCCAGTAGTGCAGGACCCACAGGGTTAGCGGGGTACTACGAGCAGTACTTC

abundance: -
j_gene: TRBJ1-1
d_gene: -
v_gene: TRBV6-1
len: 15
CDR3aa: CASRYDGYGNTEAFF
CDR3nt: TGTGCCAGCAGATACGACGGGTACGGGAACACTGAAGCTTTCTTT

abundance: once
j_gene: TRBJ1-1
d_gene: -
v_gene: TRBV7-2
len: 14
CDR3aa: CASSKQGLNTEAFF
CDR3nt: TGTGCCAGCAGCAAACAGGGTCTGAACACTGAAGCTTTCTTT

abundance: -
j_gene: TRBJ2-3
d_gene: -
v_gene: TRBV5-6
len: 14
CDR3aa: CASSYSTVADTQYF
CDR3nt: TGTGCCAGCAGCTATTCGACAGTAGCAGATACGCAGTATTTT

abundance: -
j_gene: TRBJ2-3
d_gene: TRBD2
v_gene: TRBV10-3
len: 14
CDR3aa: CAISAGGWTDTQYF
CDR3nt: TGTGCCATCAGCGCGGGAGGGTGGACAGATACGCAGTATTTT

abundance: -
j_gene: TRBJ1-2
d_gene: -
v_gene: TRBV28
len: 16
CDR3aa: CASSSPLRRPFYGYTF
CDR3nt: TGTGCCAGCAGTTCCCCCCTGCGCAGGCCGTTCTATGGCTACACCTTC

abundance: -
j_gene: TRBJ1-6
d_gene: TRBD1
v_gene: TRBV6-1
len: 13
CDR3aa: CASRTGVNSPLHF
CDR3nt: TGTGCCAGCCGGACAGGCGTAAATTCACCCCTCCACTTT

abundance: -
j_gene: TRBJ1-1
d_gene: -
v_gene: TRBV14
len: 16
CDR3aa: CASSSIVYGRNTEAFF
CDR3nt: TGTGCCAGCAGCTCAATAGTATATGGGAGGAACACTGAAGCTTTCTTT

abundance: -
j_gene: TRBJ1-1
d_gene: -
v_gene: TRBV6-5
len: 15
CDR3aa: CASRTRQGGDTEAFF
CDR3nt: TGTGCCAGCAGGACCAGGCAGGGTGGGGACACTGAAGCTTTCTTT

abundance: -
j_gene: TRBJ1-1
d_gene: -
v_gene: TRBV7-9
len: 11
CDR3aa: CASSSYTEAFF
CDR3nt: TGTGCCAGCAGTTCGTACACTGAAGCTTTCTTT

abundance: -
j_gene: TRBJ2-7
d_gene: -
v_gene: TRBV6-6
len: 12
CDR3aa: CASSYRVEGMRF
CDR3nt: TGTGCCAGCAGTTACCGAGTGGAGGGTATGCGCTTC